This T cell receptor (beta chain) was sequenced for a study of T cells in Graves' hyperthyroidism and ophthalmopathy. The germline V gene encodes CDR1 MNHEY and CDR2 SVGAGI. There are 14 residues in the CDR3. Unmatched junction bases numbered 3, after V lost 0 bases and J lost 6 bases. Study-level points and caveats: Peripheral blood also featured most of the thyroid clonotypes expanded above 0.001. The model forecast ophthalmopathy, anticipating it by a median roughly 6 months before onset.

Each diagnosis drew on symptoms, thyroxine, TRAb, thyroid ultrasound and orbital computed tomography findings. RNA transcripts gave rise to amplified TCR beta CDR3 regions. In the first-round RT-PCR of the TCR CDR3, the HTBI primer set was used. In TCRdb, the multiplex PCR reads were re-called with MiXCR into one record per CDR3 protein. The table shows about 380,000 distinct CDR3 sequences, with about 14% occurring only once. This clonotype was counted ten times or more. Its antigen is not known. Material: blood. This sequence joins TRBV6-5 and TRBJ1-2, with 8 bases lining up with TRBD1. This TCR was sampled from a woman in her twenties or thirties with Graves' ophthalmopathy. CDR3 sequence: CASSYSGQGNGYTF. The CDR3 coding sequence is TGTGCCAGCAGTTACTCTGGACAGGGCAATGGCTACACCTTC.